The entry below describes one TCR beta chain. The CDR3 is made up of 12 amino acids. Germline-derived CDR1 and CDR2 are SNHLY and FYNNEI. V was cut by 5 bases and J by 5 bases, with 9 bases left in between. Purified naive CD4+ T cells were depleted of CD25+ Tregs. TCRdb recomputed calls from the 5' RACE reads with MiXCR, one row per CDR3 protein. The sample contains tens of thousands of distinct CDR3 sequences, roughly 18% of which appear only once. Material: naive CD4+ T cells sorted from blood. As to subset: naive CD4+ T cells, CD4+CD45RA+CD25-. This receptor was identified in a female donor with breast cancer. The chain uses TRBV2 and TRBJ2-5; D may be TRBD2 (5 bases). CDR3 DNA sequence: TGTGCCAGCAGTCCTAGAGGGGAGACCCAGTACTTC. It codes for CASSPRGETQYF.